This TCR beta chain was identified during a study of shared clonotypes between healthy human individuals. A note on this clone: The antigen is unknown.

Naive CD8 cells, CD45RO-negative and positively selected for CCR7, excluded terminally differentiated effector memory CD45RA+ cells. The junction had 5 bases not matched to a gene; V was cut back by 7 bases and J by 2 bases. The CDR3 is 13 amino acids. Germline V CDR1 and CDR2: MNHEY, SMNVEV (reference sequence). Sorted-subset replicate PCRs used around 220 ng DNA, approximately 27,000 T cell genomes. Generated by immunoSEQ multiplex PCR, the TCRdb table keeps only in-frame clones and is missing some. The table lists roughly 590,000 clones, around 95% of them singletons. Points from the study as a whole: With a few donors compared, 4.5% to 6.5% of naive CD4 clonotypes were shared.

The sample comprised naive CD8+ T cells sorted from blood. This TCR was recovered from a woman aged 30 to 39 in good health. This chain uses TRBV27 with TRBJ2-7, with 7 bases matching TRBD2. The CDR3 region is CASTRDYPYEQYF. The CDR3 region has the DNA TGTGCCAGCACCAGGGACTACCCCTACGAGCAGTACTTC.